This T cell receptor beta chain was recorded in a study of CD8 T cells in ankylosing spondylitis. Study-level results: What seemed typical of ankylosing spondylitis blood was a TCR beta motif built from eight highly homologous variants. Relatively rare in peripheral blood, disease-linked clones were also CD8+. Earlier studies detected some motif variants in reactive arthritis synovial fluid and blood. Researchers reportedly found disease-linked clones significantly enriched in matched ankylosing spondylitis synovial fluid.

There are 13 residues in the CDR3. CDR1 and CDR2 (germline): SEHNR, FQNEAQ (reference sequence). V lost 6 bases and J 4 bases, leaving 11 bases between the germline ends. Molecular-barcoded quantitative 5'-RACE produced these TCR beta libraries. TCRdb re-derived calls from the 5' RACE reads in MiXCR, one entry per CDR3 protein. This sample yields approximately 220,000 distinct CDR3 sequences, of which 15% to 20% are seen a single time; about two fifths belongs to the top ten. The sample holds a few counts of this clonotype. The antigen remains undetermined. The genes are TRBV7-9 and TRBJ2-3, with no clear D. The TCR originated in a male donor with ankylosing spondylitis. Sequenced sample: blood, either unsorted or a sorted T cell fraction (not recorded which). CDR3 bases: TGTGCCAGCAGGGGATGGGGTGCAGATACGCAGTATTTT. Translated: CASRGWGADTQYF. The whole variable domain, filled in from reference TRBV7-9 and TRBJ2-3, reads DTGVSQNPRHKITKRGQNVTFRCDPISEHNRLYWYRQTLGQGPEFLTYFQNEAQLEKSRLLSDRFSAERPKGSFSTLEIQRTEQGDSAMYLCASRGWGADTQYFGPGTRLTVL.